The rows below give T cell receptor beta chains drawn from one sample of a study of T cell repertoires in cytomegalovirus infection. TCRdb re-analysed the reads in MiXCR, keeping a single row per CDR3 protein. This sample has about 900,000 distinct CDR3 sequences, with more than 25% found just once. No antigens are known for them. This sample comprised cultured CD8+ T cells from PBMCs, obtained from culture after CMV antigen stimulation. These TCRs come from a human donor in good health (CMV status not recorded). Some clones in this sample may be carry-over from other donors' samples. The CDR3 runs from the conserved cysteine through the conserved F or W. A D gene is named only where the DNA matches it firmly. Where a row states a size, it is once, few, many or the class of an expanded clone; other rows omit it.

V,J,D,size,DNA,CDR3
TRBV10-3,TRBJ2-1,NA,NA,TGTGCCATCAGTGAGGCCTCCCGCAGGAAGGACAATGAGCAGTTCTTC,CAISEASRRKDNEQFF
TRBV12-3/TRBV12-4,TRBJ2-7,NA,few,TGTGCCAGCAGTTTATCTGAAGTAATCTACGAGCAGTACTTC,CASSLSEVIYEQYF
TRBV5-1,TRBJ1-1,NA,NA,TGCGCCAGCAGCTTGGCCTCAGCGAACACTGAAGCTTTCTTT,CASSLASANTEAFF
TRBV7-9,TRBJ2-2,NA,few,TGTGCCAGCAGAGGATATACAGGGAAGAGGGGCACCGGGGAGCTGTTTTTT,CASRGYTGKRGTGELFF
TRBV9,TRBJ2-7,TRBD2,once,TGTGCCAGCAGCGCAAATCCGGGACTAGCGGGTGCCGAGCAGTACTTC,CASSANPGLAGAEQYF
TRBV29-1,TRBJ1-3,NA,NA,TGCAGCGTTGATCCTCTTGGGCCCGGTAGAGGAAACACCATATATTTT,CSVDPLGPGRGNTIYF
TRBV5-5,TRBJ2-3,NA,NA,TGTGCCAGCAGCCTCATGACTAGTTTTGCAGATACGCAGTATTTT,CASSLMTSFADTQYF
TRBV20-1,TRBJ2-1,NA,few,TGCAGTGCTAGAGATCTCAGGGGTCCCAGCAATGAGCAGTTCTTC,CSARDLRGPSNEQFF
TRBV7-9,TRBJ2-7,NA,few,TGTGCCAGCAGCTTAAGGTCAGGCTACGAGCAGTACTTC,CASSLRSGYEQYF
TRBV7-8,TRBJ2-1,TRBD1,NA,TGTGCCAGCAACTTCCCTACAGGGGCTGGGAGCTCCTACAATGAGCAGTTCTTC,CASNFPTGAGSSYNEQFF
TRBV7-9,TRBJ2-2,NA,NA,TGTGCCAGCAGCTTCCTGAATTCAAGCGGGGAGCTGTTTTTT,CASSFLNSSGELFF